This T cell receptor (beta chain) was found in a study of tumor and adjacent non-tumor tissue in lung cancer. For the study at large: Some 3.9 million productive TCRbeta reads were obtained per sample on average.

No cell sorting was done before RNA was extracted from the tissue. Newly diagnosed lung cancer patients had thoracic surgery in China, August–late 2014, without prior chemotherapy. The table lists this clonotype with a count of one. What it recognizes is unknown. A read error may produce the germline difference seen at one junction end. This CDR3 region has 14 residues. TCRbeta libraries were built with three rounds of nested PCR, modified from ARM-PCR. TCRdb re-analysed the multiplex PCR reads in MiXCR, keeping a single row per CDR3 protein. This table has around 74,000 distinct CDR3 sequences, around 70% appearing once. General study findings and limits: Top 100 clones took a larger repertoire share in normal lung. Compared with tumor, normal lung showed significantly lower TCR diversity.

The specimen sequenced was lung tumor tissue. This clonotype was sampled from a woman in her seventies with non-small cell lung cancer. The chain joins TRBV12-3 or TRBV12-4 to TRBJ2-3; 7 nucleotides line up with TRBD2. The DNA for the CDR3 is TGTGTCAGCAGTTTTTATCCCCCAGCGGGACCGGGATATTTT. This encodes CVSSFYPPAGPGYF.